Listed below are T cell receptor beta chains from one sample, sequenced in a study of identical twins. Each CDR3 protein is one row after TCRdb ran MiXCR on the 5' RACE reads. The sample records 1.5 million to 2 million distinct CDR3 sequences, about 30% being singletons. Sequencing was done on a sample of cord blood. The receptor source for this set is a newborn girl in good health. Both conserved end residues are part of each CDR3. The order of the fields is V gene, D gene, clone size, J gene, CDR3 DNA, CDR3 protein. A D gene is named only where the DNA matches it firmly. Where a row states a size, it is once, few, many or the class of an expanded clone; other rows omit it.

TRBV5-1	-	few	TRBJ2-3	TGCGCCAGCAGCTTGCGTCGGGGGGCGGGGGAACGACTGATCACAGATACGCAGTATTTT	CASSLRRGAGERLITDTQYF
TRBV7-6	-	-	TRBJ1-4	TGTGCCAGCAGCTTATGGGGCGCGGGTGAAAAACTGTTTTTT	CASSLWGAGEKLFF
TRBV7-2	-	-	TRBJ2-5	TGTGCCAGCAGCTTAGCCCCGCCCCTTACAGTTCCGGAGACCCAGTACTTC	CASSLAPPLTVPETQYF
TRBV12-3/TRBV12-4	TRBD2	-	TRBJ2-2	TGTGCCAGCAGTTTCCGACTAGCGGGGCGCGGCACCGGGGAGCTGTTTTTT	CASSFRLAGRGTGELFF
TRBV27	TRBD1	many	TRBJ1-1	TGTGCCAGCAGCTTAGCCTCAGGGGGCACTGAAGCTTTCTTT	CASSLASGGTEAFF
TRBV9	TRBD2	-	TRBJ2-2	TGTGCCAGCAGCTCGGGACTAGCGGGAGTCTTAAACACCGGGGAGCTGTTTTTT	CASSSGLAGVLNTGELFF
TRBV20-1	-	few	TRBJ2-3	TGCAGTGCTAGAATCCTAGGGAGCACAGATACGCAGTATTTT	CSARILGSTDTQYF
TRBV29-1	-	many	TRBJ1-5	TGCAGCGTTTCAGGTTCCGGGGATCAGCCCCAGCATTTT	CSVSGSGDQPQHF
TRBV10-3	-	-	TRBJ2-1	TGTGTCATCAGTGAGCAAGAGACCCAGTTCTTC	CVISEQETQFF
TRBV28	-	-	TRBJ1-4	TGTGCCAGCAGTTTACTCTTGAGGGGTGAAAAACTGTTTTTT	CASSLLLRGEKLFF
TRBV29-1	-	many	TRBJ2-5	TGCAGCGTTGACTGTTTCCGGAATACCCTTAAAGAGACCCAGTACTTC	CSVDCFRNTLKETQYF
TRBV24-1	-	many	TRBJ1-2	TGTGCCACCAGTGATTCCGGGGATTCCTATGGCTACACCTTC	CATSDSGDSYGYTF
TRBV28	-	-	TRBJ2-7	TGTGCCAGCAGTTTCAAGGAGGTCTACGAGCAGTACTTC	CASSFKEVYEQYF
TRBV12-3/TRBV12-4	TRBD2	few	TRBJ2-3	TGTGCTAGCAGTTCCCGTCTAGCGGGTCCTAGCACAGATACGCAGTATTTT	CASSSRLAGPSTDTQYF
TRBV4-1	-	few	TRBJ2-1	TGCGCCAGCAGCCAAGTAGGCCGCGGGAAAAACAATGAGCAGTTCTTC	CASSQVGRGKNNEQFF
TRBV29-1	-	many	TRBJ2-1	TGCAGCGTTGACCGAAACAATGAGCAGTTCTTC	CSVDRNNEQFF
TRBV28	TRBD2	few	TRBJ2-3	TGTGCCAGCACCCCAGCGGGAGCCCTCACAGATACGCAGTATTTT	CASTPAGALTDTQYF
TRBV12-3/TRBV12-4	TRBD1	few	TRBJ2-1	TGTGCCAGCAGACAGGGGGTATACAATGAGCAGTTCTTC	CASRQGVYNEQFF
TRBV27	-	-	TRBJ1-5	TGTGCCAGCAGTTTATCTCAGGAGCAGGGAAATCAACCCCAGCATTTT	CASSLSQEQGNQPQHF
TRBV28	TRBD2	few	TRBJ2-1	TGTGCCAGCAGTCGAACCTCTAGCGGGAGGGGTGAGCAGTTCTTC	CASSRTSSGRGEQFF
TRBV24-1	TRBD1	many	TRBJ1-5	TGTGCCACCAGTTCGACAGGGGATCAGCCCCAGCATTTT	CATSSTGDQPQHF
TRBV7-8	TRBD1	-	TRBJ1-3	TGTGCCAGCAGCACCGACAGGGCTGGAAACACCATATATTTT	CASSTDRAGNTIYF
TRBV7-9	-	few	TRBJ2-5	TGTGCCAGCAGCCAACCCCTACAAGAGACCCAGTACTTC	CASSQPLQETQYF
TRBV29-1	-	-	TRBJ2-7	TGCAGCGTTGGTGGGCCATTCTCGGGGGAGCAGTACTTC	CSVGGPFSGEQYF
TRBV2	TRBD2	-	TRBJ2-5	TGTGCCAGCAGTGGAGGGACTAGCGGGAAAGAGACCCAGTACTTC	CASSGGTSGKETQYF
TRBV20-1	-	few	TRBJ1-2	TGCAGTGCTGAGGACCGTGATGGTCCTTCCTATGGCTACACCTTC	CSAEDRDGPSYGYTF
TRBV28	-	few	TRBJ2-6	TGTGCCAGCAGTTTTGGAGGGACTGGGGCCAACGTCCTGACTTTC	CASSFGGTGANVLTF
TRBV27	-	few	TRBJ1-1	TGTGCCAGCAGTTTATCGAGACAGGCTGAAGCTTTCTTT	CASSLSRQAEAFF
TRBV13	TRBD1	-	TRBJ2-7	TGTGCCAGCAGCCCGCAGGGGGCGCGGACTGAGCAGTACTTC	CASSPQGARTEQYF
TRBV7-9	TRBD1	few	TRBJ1-1	TGTGCCAGCAGCGCCGGGACAGTTGAGACTGAAGCTTTCTTT	CASSAGTVETEAFF